The clone carrying this T cell receptor beta chain was seen only once. Per germline, CDR1 LNHDA and CDR2 SQIVND (reference sequence). Trimming shortened V by 8 bases and J by 4 bases, and 23 bases separated the two germline ends. The length of the CDR3 is 16 residues. These data originate in a study of shared clonotypes between healthy human individuals. Study context: The donor group consisted of two women and a few men, aged 18 to 49. There were three CD4 naive, three CD4 memory, two CD8 naive and one CD8 memory plates per donor.

TCRdb keeps only in-frame clones here, not all; method: immunoSEQ multiplex PCR. The data show roughly 2.4 million clones, approximately 96% seen once. Donors were healthy HIV-negative adults without recent acute infections or vaccinations. The V gene is TRBV19, the J gene TRBJ1-1, with D possibly matching TRBD1 (5 bases). The TCR was taken from a man between 18 and 35 years old in good health. Material: naive CD4+ T cells sorted from blood. Sample subset: CD45RA+ positively selected. The CDR3 region has the DNA TGTGCCAGTGTTGACCGTCGGACATTGGGGGGCACTGAAGCTTTCTTT. Protein: CASVDRRTLGGTEAFF. Drawing the rest from reference TRBV19 and TRBJ1-1, the complete variable domain is DGGITQSPKYLFRKEGQNVTLSCEQNLNHDAMYWYRQDPGQGLRLIYYSQIVNDFQKGDIAEGYSVSREKKESFPLTVTSAQKNPTAFYLCASVDRRTLGGTEAFFGQGTRLTVV.